The source of this T cell receptor (beta chain) is a study of cytomegalovirus exposure and HLA in healthy donors. Study summary: Earlier work reported approximately 100 million unique TCR beta sequences from 180 million or so T cells. Study-level points and caveats: As a later analysis showed, a missense DCLRE1C variant was linked to trimming of TCR beta V- and J-genes. Investigators reported under 200 TCR beta chains as tied to cytomegalovirus.

Concerning this clone: What it binds is unknown.

Trimming pared 4 bases from V and 6 bases from J, leaving 12 bases between. Germline CDR1 and CDR2: LGHNA and YNFKEQ. This CDR3 spans 13 amino acids. The PCR employed 60 Vbeta primers together with 13 Jbeta primers. The repertoire was sequenced with immunoSEQ multiplex PCR; TCRdb's copy has only in-frame clones and lacks some. The data hold around 140,000 clones, with roughly 71% observed a single time. The sequence was obtained from a man aged 30 to 45 in good health and CMV-seronegative. The rearrangement joins TRBV4-2 to TRBJ1-1; no clear D. Sequenced: PBMCs. For the CDR3, the DNA is TGTGCCAGCAGCCCCCCGAGGCCCGCTGAAGCTTTCTTT. Protein product: CASSPPRPAEAFF.